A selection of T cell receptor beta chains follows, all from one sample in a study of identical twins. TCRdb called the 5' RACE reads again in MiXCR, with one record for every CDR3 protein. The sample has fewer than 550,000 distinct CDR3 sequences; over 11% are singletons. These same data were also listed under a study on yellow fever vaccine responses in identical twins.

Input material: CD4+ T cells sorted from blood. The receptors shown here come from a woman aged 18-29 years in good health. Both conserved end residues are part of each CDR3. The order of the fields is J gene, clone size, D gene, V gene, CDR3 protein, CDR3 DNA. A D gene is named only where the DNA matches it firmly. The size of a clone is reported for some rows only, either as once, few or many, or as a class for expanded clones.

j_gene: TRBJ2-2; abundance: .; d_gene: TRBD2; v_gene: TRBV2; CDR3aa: CASRPRLAGANGELFF; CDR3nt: TGTGCCAGCAGACCCAGACTAGCGGGAGCTAACGGGGAGCTGTTTTTT
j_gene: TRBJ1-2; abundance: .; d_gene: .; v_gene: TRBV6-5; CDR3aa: CASSSIGREGYGYTF; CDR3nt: TGTGCCAGCAGTTCAATCGGCCGGGAGGGGTATGGCTACACCTTC
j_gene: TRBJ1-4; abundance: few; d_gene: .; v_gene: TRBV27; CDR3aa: CASSLYPNEKLFF; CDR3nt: TGTGCCAGCAGTTTATATCCTAATGAAAAACTGTTTTTT
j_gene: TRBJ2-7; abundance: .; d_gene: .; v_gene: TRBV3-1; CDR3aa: CASSRNRPLQVVTLEQYF; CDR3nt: TGTGCCAGCAGCCGAAACCGTCCCCTGCAGGTAGTGACCCTGGAGCAGTACTTC
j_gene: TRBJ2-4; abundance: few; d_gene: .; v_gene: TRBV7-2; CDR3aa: CASSLPSTRIQYF; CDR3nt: TGTGCCAGCAGTTTACCCTCTACACGCATTCAGTACTTC
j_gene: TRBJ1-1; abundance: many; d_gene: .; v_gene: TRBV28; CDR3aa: CASSLVGARTEAFF; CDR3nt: TGTGCCAGCAGTTTAGTGGGGGCGCGAACTGAAGCTTTCTTT
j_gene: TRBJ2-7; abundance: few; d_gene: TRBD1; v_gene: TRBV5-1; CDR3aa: CASSLEEGAGGEQYF; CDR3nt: TGCGCCAGCAGCTTGGAAGAGGGGGCAGGCGGAGAGCAGTACTTC
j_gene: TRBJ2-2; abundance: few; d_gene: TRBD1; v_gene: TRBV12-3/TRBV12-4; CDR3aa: CASIEDRGRTGELFF; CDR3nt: TGTGCCAGCATCGAGGACAGGGGGCGAACCGGGGAGCTGTTTTTT
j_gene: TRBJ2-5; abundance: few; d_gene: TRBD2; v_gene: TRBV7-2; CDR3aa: CASSQLAGWETQYF; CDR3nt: TGTGCCAGCAGTCAACTAGCGGGATGGGAGACCCAGTACTTC
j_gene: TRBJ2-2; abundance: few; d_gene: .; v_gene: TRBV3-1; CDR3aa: CASIGGGQNTGELFF; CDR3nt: TGTGCCAGCATCGGCGGGGGACAGAACACCGGGGAGCTGTTTTTT